The 3 T cell receptor beta chains below come from one sample, sequenced in a study of Graves' ophthalmopathy and Graves' hyperthyroidism. RNA transcripts provided the template for amplifying TCR beta CDR3 regions. HTBI-primed first-round RT-PCR preceded second-round multiplex PCR. TCRdb ran MiXCR on the multiplex PCR reads and lists one entry per CDR3 protein. Of roughly 1.1 million distinct CDR3 sequences listed, 35% to 40% are singletons. Sequencing was carried out using peripheral blood or thyroid tissue (not recorded which). These receptors were collected from an adult man with Graves' hyperthyroidism.

This clonotype was detected many times. V is TRBV6-5 and J is TRBJ1-2, with D tentatively TRBD1 (5 bases). The CDR3 is made up of 14 amino acids. Looked up from germline, CDR1 is MNHEY and CDR2 is SVGAGI. Trimming left V 8 bases short and J 3 bases short, with 16 bases between. DNA for the CDR3: TGTGCCAGCCTAGACAGACGGAGACACTATGGCTACACCTTC. Protein sequence: CASLDRRRHYGYTF.

The chain joins TRBV10-3 to TRBJ1-2; D is possibly TRBD1 (6 bases). The CDR3 has 17 amino acids. Trimming left V 7 bases short and J 2 bases short, with 23 bases between. Germline values: CDR1 ENHRY, CDR2 SYGVKD. The CDR3 DNA reads TGTGCCATCACCGGGGGCTCGGACAGTCTTTTAAACTATGGCTACACCTTC. This translates into CAITGGSDSLLNYGYTF.

Concerning this clonotype: A clone one base away is much larger, so this may be a read error. V is TRBV13 and J is TRBJ1-1; D perhaps matches TRBD1 (5 bases). The germline V gene has CDR1 PRHDT and CDR2 FYEKMQ (reference sequence). The CDR3 contains 13 residues. The chain's CDR3 is CAISQERRTEAFF. The CDR3 DNA sequence: TGTGCCATCAGCCAAGAACGGAGGACAGAAGCTTTCTTT.